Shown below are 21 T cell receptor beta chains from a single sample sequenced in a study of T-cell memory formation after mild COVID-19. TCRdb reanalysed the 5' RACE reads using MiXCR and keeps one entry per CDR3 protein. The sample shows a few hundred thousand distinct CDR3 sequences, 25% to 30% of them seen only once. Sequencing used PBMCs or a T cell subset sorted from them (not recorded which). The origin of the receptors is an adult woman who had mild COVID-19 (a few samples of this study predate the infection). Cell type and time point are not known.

CDR3 DNA sequence: TGTGCCAGCGGAGGGGCCCCGGCCTACGAGCAGTACTTC. Translating it yields CASGGAPAYEQYF. V and J are TRBV27 and TRBJ2-7; a weak D match, TRBD2 (6 bases). V lost 8 bases and J lost 2, with 13 bases in between. This CDR3 region has 13 residues. Germline V CDR1 and CDR2: MNHEY, SMNVEV (reference sequence).

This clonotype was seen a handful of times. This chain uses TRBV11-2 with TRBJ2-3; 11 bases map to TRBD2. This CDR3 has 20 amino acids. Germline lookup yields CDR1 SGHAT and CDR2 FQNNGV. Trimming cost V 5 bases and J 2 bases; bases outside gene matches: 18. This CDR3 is CASSNELAGVGLLYTDTQYF. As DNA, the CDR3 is TGTGCCAGCAGCAATGAACTAGCGGGAGTCGGGTTACTTTACACAGATACGCAGTATTTT.

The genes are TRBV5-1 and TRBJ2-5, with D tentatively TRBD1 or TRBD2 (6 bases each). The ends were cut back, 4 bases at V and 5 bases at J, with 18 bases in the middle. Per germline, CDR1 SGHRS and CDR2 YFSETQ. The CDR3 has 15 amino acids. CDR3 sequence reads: CASSPPWGDKETQYF. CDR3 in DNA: TGCGCCAGCAGCCCCCCGTGGGGGGACAAGGAGACCCAGTACTTC.

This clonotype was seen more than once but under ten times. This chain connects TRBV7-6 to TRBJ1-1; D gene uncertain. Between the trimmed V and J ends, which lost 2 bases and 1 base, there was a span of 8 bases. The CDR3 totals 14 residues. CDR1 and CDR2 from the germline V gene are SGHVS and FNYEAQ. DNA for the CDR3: TGTGCCAGCAGCTTATTCAATGGGAACACTGAAGCTTTCTTT. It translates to CASSLFNGNTEAFF.

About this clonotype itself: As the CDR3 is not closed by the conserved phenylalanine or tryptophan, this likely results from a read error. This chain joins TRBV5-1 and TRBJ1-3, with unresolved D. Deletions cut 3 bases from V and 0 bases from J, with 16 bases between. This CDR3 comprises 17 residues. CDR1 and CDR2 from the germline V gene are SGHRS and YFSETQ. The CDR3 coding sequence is TGCGCCAGCAGCTCCCCGGAGGGCGACTACTCTGGAAACACCATATATTGT. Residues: CASSSPEGDYSGNTIYC.

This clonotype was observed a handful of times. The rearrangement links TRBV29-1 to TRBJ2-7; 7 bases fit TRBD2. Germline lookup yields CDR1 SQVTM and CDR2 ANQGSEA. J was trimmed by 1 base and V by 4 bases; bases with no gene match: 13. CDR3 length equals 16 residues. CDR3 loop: CSVARPTSVRSYEQYF. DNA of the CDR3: TGCAGCGTTGCCAGACCTACTAGCGTACGATCCTACGAGCAGTACTTC.

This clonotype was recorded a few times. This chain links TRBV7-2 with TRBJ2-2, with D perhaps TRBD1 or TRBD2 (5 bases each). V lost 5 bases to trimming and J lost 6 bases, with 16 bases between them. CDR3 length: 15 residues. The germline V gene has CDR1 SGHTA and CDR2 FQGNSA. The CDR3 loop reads CASSRGQGAAGELFF. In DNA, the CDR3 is TGTGCCAGCAGCCGCGGGCAGGGAGCGGCCGGGGAGCTGTTTTTT.

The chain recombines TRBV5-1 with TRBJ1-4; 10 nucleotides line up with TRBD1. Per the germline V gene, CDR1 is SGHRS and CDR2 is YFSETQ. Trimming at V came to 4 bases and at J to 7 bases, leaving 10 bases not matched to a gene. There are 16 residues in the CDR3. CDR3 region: CASSTGTGVEVEKLFF. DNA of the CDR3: TGCGCCAGCAGCACTGGGACAGGGGTGGAGGTTGAAAAACTGTTTTTT.

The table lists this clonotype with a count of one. The CDR3 here is CASSLDLTGTNEKLFF. The CDR3 nucleotides read TGTGCCAGCAGCTTAGACTTGACAGGGACTAATGAAAAACTGTTTTTT. The chain carries TRBV11-2 and TRBJ1-4; 7 nucleotides align to TRBD1. The CDR3 runs 16 residues. The germline V gene has CDR1 SGHAT and CDR2 FQNNGV. Unmatched junction bases numbered 3, after V lost 0 bases and J lost 2 bases. Full variable domain (remainder filled in from reference TRBV11-2 and TRBJ1-4): EAGVAQSPRYKIIEKRQSVAFWCNPISGHATLYWYQQILGQGPKLLIQFQNNGVVDDSQLPKDRFSAERLKGVDSTLKIQPAKLEDSAVYLCASSLDLTGTNEKLFFGSGTQLSVL.

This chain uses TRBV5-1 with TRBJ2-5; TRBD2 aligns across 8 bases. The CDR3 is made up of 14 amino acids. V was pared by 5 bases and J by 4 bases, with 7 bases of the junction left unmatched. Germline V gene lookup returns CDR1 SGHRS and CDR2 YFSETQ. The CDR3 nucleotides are TGCGCCAGCAGGATCGAGGCGGGAGGAGAGACCCAGTACTTC. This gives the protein CASRIEAGGETQYF.

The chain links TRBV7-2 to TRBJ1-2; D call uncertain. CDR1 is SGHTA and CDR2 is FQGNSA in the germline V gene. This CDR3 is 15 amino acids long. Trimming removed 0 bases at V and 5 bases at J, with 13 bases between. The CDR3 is CASSLAREGSYGYTF. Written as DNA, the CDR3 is TGTGCCAGCAGCTTAGCTCGAGAGGGATCTTATGGCTACACCTTC.

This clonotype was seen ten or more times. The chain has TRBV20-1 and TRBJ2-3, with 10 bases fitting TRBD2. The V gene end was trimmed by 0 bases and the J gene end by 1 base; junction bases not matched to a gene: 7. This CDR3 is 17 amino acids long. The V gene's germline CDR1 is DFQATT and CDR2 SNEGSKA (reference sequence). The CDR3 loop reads CSARDARGTSGTDTQYF. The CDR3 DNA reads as TGCAGTGCTAGAGATGCTCGAGGGACTAGCGGCACAGATACGCAGTATTTT.

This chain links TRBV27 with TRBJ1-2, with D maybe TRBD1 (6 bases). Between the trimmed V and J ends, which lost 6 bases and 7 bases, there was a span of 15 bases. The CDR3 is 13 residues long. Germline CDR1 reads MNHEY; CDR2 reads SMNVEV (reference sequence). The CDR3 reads CASSPPGVGGYTF. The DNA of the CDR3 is TGTGCCAGCAGCCCTCCAGGGGTCGGTGGCTACACCTTC.

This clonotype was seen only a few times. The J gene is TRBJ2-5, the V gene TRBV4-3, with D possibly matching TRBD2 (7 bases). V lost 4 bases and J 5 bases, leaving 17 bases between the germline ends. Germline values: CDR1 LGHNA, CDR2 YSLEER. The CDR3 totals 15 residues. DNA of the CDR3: TGCGCCAGCAGCCCGACGGGGGGCTCCCAGGAGACCCAGTACTTC. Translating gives CASSPTGGSQETQYF.

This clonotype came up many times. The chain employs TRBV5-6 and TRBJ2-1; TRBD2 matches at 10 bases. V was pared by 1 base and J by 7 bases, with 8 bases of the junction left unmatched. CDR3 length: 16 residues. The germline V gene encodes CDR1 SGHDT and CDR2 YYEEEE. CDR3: CASSLTLAGELNEQFF. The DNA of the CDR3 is TGTGCCAGCAGCTTGACGCTAGCGGGAGAGTTGAATGAGCAGTTCTTC.

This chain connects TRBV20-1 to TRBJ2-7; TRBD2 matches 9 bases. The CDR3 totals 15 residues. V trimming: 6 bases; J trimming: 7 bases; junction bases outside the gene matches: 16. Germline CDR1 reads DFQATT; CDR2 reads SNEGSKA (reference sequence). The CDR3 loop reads CSARAALAGTREQYF. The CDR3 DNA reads TGCAGTGCCCGAGCCGCGCTAGCGGGAACACGTGAGCAGTACTTC.

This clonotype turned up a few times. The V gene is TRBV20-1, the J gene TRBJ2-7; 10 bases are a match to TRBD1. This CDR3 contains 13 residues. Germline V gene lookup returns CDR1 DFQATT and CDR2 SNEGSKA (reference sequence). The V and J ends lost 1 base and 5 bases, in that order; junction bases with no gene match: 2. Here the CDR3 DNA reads TGCAGTGCTAGAGTCGGGACAGGGGACGAGCAGTACTTC. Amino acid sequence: CSARVGTGDEQYF.

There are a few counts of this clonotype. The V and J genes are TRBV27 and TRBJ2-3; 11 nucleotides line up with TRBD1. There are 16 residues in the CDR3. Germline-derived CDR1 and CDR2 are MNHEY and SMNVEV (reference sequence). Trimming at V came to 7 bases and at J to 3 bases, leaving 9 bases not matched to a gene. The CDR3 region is CASIPSDRGPTDTQYF. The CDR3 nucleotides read TGTGCCAGCATCCCCTCGGACAGGGGGCCTACAGATACGCAGTATTTT.

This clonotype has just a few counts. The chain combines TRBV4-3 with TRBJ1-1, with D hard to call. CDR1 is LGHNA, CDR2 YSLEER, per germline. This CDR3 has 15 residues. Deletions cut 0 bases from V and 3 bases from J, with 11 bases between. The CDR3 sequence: CASSQDQHGDTEAFF. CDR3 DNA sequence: TGCGCCAGCAGCCAAGATCAACACGGGGACACTGAAGCTTTCTTT.

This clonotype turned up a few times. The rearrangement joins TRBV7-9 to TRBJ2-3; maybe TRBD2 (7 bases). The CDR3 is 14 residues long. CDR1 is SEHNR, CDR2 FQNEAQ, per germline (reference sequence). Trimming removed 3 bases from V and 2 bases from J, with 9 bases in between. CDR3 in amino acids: CASSLGGATDTQYF. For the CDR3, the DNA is TGTGCCAGCAGCTTGGGGGGGGCCACAGATACGCAGTATTTT.

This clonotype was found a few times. CDR3 in amino acids: CASTELANQPQHF. In nucleotides, the CDR3 is TGTGCCAGCACAGAGCTCGCCAATCAGCCCCAGCATTTT. This sequence joins TRBV12-3 or TRBV12-4 and TRBJ1-5; D is undetermined. Trimming left V 7 bases short and J 3 bases short, with 10 bases between. CDR3 length equals 13 residues.